The source of this T cell receptor beta chain is a study of T cell responses to AZD1222 COVID-19 vaccine. Study-level points and caveats: Only a handful of AZD1222 recipients, roughly 6 in all, had baseline seropositivity. Regions 160-218 and 743-854 held dominance among vaccine-associated CD4 TCRs, which spanned spike. Following two doses of AZD1222, Spike-specific TCR breadth and depth rose. Reportedly, nearly half the spike-specific TCRs target unmutated variant regions.

The CDR3 loop spans 12 amino acids. Deletions cut 1 base from V and 6 bases from J, with 4 bases between. Germline CDR1 and CDR2: LGHNT and FRNRAP. The assay was immunoSEQ multiplex PCR, and TCRdb's table has in-frame clones only and misses some. The profile shows around 160,000 clones, approximately 89% of them singletons. Of note for this clone: The antigen is not known.

This chain uses TRBV12-5 with TRBJ2-1, with unresolved D. The sample consisted of peripheral blood, taken on day 0 of AZD1222 vaccination. The sequence came from an adult in good health. CDR3 coding DNA: TGTGCTAGTGGTTTGGGTACCAATGAGCAGTTCTTC. It encodes CASGLGTNEQFF.